This TCR beta chain was captured in a study of blood T cell repertoires in COVID-19. Study at large: Samples representing acute and convalescent COVID-19 were sourced from the United States, Italy and Spain.

The CDR3 covers 14 residues. V dropped 5 bases and J dropped 6 bases, with 15 bases sitting between them. Germline-derived CDR1 and CDR2 are SGHRS and YFSETQ. In this sample, this clone turned up a few times. As processed by the authors: Estimated nucleated cell counts came from reference gene primer amplification. TCRdb keeps only in-frame clones here, not all; method: immunoSEQ multiplex PCR. V and J calls and clone size come straight from that table; D and trimming were deduced from the DNA. Of about 100,000 clones in the sample, about 84% were seen once. The clonotype was recovered from a human donor in a cohort sampled during active COVID-19. The J gene is TRBJ1-3, the V gene TRBV5-1, with a tentative D call TRBD1 (5 bases). The sample taken for sequencing was peripheral blood. CDR3 residues: CASSPGGGENTIYF. DNA for the CDR3: TGCGCCAGCAGTCCCGGAGGAGGGGAAAACACCATATATTTT. Full variable domain (missing parts from reference TRBV5-1 and TRBJ1-3): KAGVTQTPRYLIKTRGQQVTLSCSPISGHRSVSWYQQTPGQGLQFLFEYFSETQRNKGNFPGRFSGRQFSNSRSEMNVSTLELGDSALYLCASSPGGGENTIYFGEGSWLTVV.